This TCR beta chain was documented in a study of cytomegalovirus exposure and HLA in healthy donors. Study summary: Previous work identified roughly 120 million unique TCR beta sequences from around 180 million T cells.

As to this clone: The antigen is undetermined.

60 Vbeta and 13 Jbeta primers were used in PCR. Method: immunoSEQ multiplex PCR; TCRdb's copy keeps in-frame clones and lacks some. Altogether some 150,000 clones are present, just under 65% being singletons, with the ten largest covering about 7.1%. Germline-derived CDR1 and CDR2 are SNHLY and FYNNEI. The CDR3 sequence is 15 residues long. The germline V and J ends were trimmed by 6 bases and 3 bases, with 15 bases remaining between them. Study-level results: Rarity held for most TCR sequences, but there were some public TCRs that occurred in many donors. CMV serostatus stood as the only immune exposure information on hand. Specificity of a few CMV-associated chains for CMV antigens was verified in vitro.

The sample was PBMCs. This receptor was obtained from a woman aged 55-69 years in good health and CMV-seropositive. The chain is built from TRBV2 and TRBJ2-4, with D perhaps matching TRBD1 (6 bases). The CDR3 protein is CASRQGIGDKNIQYF. The CDR3 nucleotides are TGTGCCAGCAGACAGGGTATTGGCGACAAAAACATTCAGTACTTC. The whole variable domain, filled in from reference TRBV2 and TRBJ2-4, reads EPEVTQTPSHQVTQMGQEVILRCVPISNHLYFYWYRQILGQKVEFLVSFYNNEISEKSEIFDDQFSVERPDGSNFTLKIRSTKLEDSAMYFCASRQGIGDKNIQYFGAGTRLSVL.